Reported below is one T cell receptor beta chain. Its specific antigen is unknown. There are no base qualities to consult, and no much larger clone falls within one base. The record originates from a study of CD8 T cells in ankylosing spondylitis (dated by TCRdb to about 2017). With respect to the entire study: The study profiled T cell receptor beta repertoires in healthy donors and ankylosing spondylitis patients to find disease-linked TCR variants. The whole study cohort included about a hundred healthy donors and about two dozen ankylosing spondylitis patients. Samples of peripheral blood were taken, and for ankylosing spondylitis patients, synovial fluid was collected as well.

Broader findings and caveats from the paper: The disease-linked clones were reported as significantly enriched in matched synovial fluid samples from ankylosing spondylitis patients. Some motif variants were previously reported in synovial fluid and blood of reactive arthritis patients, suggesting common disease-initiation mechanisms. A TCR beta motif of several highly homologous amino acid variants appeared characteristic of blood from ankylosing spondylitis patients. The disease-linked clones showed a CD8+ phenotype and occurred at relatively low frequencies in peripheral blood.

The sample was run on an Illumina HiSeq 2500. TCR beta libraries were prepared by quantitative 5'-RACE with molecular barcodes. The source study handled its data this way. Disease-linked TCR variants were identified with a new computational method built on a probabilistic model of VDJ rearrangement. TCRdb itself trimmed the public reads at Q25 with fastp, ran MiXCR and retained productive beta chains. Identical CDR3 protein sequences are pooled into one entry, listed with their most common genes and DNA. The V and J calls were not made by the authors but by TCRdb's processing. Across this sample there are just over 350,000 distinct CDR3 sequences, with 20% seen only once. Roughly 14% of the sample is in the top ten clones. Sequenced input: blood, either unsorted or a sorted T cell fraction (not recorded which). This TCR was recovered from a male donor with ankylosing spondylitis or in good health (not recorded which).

The nucleotide sequence reads as follows: TGTGCCAGCACCCTAGCGGGGGCGACCGGCGGGGAGCTGTTTTTT. Its protein reads: CASTLAGATGGELFF. The chain couples TRBV12-3 or TRBV12-4 to TRBJ2-2, with 10 bases in between that match TRBD2. From its cysteine to its phenylalanine, the CDR3 spans 15 amino acids. This entry keeps only the CDR3 DNA: 45 bases, framed from base 1. V loses 7 bases at its end and J loses 7 bases; junction bases beyond the gene matches: 9.